The clone carrying this TCR beta chain was counted a few times. What it binds is unknown. Template switching supplied a universal primer site; unique molecular identifiers were carried on the cDNA. TCRdb passed the 5' RACE reads through MiXCR, listing each CDR3 protein once. The sample has 500,000 to 700,000 distinct CDR3 sequences, 7% to 7.5% seen once. The data derive from a study of identical twins. Findings of the study overall: Some out-of-frame alpha sequences were shared by twins, and these showed excess low generation probability. Conclusions were based on cross-sectional statistical analysis, without following the same donors.

The CDR3 spans 15 residues. The germline V gene has CDR1 DFQATT and CDR2 SNEGSKA (reference sequence). V lost 4 bases to trimming and J lost 3 bases, with 19 bases between them. In addition, the sample was reused for a study of yellow fever vaccine responses in identical twins.

The sequenced sample consisted of PBMCs. The chain has TRBV20-1 and TRBJ2-7; D might be TRBD1 or TRBD2, each matching 5 bases. This receptor was taken from a woman under 30 in good health. CDR3 coding DNA: TGCAGTGCTACACCCGGGACGGATGACTTCTACGAGCAGTACTTC. It yields the protein CSATPGTDDFYEQYF.